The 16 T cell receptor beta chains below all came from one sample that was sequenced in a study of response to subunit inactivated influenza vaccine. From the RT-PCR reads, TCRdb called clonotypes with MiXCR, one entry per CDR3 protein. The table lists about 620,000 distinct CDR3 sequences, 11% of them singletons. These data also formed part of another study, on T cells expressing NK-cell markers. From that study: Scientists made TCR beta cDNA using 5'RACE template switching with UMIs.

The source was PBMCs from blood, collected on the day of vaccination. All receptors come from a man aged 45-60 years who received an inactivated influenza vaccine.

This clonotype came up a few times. The CDR3 loop reads CASSFKRGPGETQYF. The CDR3 DNA reads TGCGCCAGCAGCTTCAAAAGGGGTCCCGGAGAGACCCAGTACTTC. The J gene is TRBJ2-5, the V gene TRBV5-1; TRBD1 is a possible D gene (5 bases). This CDR3 is built from 15 residues. In germline, CDR1 is SGHRS, CDR2 YFSETQ. V lost 2 bases, J lost 4 bases, and 15 bases lay in between.

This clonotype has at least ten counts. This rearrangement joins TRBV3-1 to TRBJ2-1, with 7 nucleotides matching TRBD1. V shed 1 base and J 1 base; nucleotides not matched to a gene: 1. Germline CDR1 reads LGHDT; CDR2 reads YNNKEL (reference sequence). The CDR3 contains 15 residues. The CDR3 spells CASSQGTGSYNEQFF. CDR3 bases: TGTGCCAGCAGCCAAGGGACAGGTTCCTACAATGAGCAGTTCTTC.

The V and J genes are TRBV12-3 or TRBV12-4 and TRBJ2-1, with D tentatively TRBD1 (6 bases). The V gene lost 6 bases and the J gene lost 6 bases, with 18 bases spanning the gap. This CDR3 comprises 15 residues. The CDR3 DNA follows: TGTGCCAGCAGCCAGAGGGGGTCCTTCGCCAATGAGCAGTTCTTC. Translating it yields CASSQRGSFANEQFF.

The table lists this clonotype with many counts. The CDR3 DNA follows: TGCGCCAGCAGCCAAGCATCGGGTAGCCAATATAATTCACCCCTCCACTTT. It is translated as CASSQASGSQYNSPLHF. The chain links TRBV4-1 to TRBJ1-6; no definite D call. Trimming cost V 1 base and J 4 bases, with 14 bases left between them. Germline V gives CDR1 MGHRA, CDR2 YSYEKL. The CDR3 totals 17 residues.

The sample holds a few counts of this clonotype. CDR3 DNA: TGTGCCAGTCTCTCAGGACAGGGGAATCAGCCCCAGCATTTT. Translated, it gives CASLSGQGNQPQHF. The chain has TRBV28 and TRBJ1-5, with 9 nucleotides matching TRBD1. V lost 9 bases, J lost 4 bases, and 7 bases stayed unmatched. The CDR3 is 14 residues long. Germline CDR1 reads MDHEN; CDR2 reads SYDVKM.

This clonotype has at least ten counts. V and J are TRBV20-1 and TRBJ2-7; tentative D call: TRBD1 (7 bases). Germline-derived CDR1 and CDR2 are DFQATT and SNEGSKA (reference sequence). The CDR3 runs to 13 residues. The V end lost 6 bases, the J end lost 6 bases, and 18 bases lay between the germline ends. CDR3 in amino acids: CSAFRGAIVEQYF. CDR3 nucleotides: TGCAGTGCCTTCAGGGGGGCAATTGTCGAGCAGTACTTC.

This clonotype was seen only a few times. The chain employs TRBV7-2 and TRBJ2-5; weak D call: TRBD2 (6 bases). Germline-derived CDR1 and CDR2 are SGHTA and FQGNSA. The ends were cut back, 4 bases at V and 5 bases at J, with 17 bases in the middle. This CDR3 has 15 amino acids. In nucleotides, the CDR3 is TGTGCCAGCAGCTCCTCCCTCCTGGGGAGGGAGACCCAGTACTTC. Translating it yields CASSSSLLGRETQYF.

This chain's CDR3 is CASSHSGRAPSDDYNEQFF. CDR3 nucleotide sequence: TGTGCCAGCTCACATTCCGGGAGAGCCCCGTCGGACGATTACAATGAGCAGTTCTTC. This sequence joins TRBV18 and TRBJ2-1; possibly TRBD2 for D (6 bases). This CDR3 region has 19 residues. Trimming shortened V by 4 bases and J by 4 bases, and 26 bases separated the two germline ends. Germline CDR1 is KGHSH and CDR2 is LQKENI. The full variable domain, completed using reference TRBV18 and TRBJ2-1, is NAGVMQNPRHLVRRRGQEARLRCSPMKGHSHVYWYRQLPEEGLKFMVYLQKENIIDESGMPKERFSAEFPKEGPSILRIQQVVRGDSAAYFCASSHSGRAPSDDYNEQFFGPGTRLTVL.

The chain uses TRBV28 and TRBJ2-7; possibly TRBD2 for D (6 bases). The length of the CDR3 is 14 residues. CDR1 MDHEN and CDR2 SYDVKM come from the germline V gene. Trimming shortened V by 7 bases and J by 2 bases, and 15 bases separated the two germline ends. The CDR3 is CASTEGLLTYEQYF. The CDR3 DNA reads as TGTGCCAGCACCGAGGGACTGCTTACCTACGAGCAGTACTTC.

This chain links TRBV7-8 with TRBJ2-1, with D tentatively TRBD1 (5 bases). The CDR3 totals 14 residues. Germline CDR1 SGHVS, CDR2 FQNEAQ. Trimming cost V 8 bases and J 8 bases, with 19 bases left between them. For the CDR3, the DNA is TGTGCCAGCCAAGCACGGTGGGGCAGGGATGAGCAGTTCTTC. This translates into CASQARWGRDEQFF.

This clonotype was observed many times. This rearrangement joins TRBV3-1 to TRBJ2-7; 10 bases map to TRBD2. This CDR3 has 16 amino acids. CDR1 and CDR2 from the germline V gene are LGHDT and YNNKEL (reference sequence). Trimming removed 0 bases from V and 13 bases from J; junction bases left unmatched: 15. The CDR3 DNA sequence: TGTGCCAGCAGCCAAGAGGTCCTAGCGGGGGCCCCACACAGCTACTTC. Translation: CASSQEVLAGAPHSYF.

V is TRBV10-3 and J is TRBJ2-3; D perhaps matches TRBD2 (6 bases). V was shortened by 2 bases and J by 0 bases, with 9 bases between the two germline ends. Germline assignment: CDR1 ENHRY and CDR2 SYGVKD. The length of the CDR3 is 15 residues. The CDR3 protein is CAISEALASTDTQYF. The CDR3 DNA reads TGTGCCATCAGTGAGGCCCTAGCGAGCACAGATACGCAGTATTTT.

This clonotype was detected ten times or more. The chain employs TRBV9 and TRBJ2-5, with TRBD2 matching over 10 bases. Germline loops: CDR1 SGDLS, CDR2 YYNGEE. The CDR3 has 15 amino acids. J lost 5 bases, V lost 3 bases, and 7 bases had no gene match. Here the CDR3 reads CASSEIAGGGETQYF. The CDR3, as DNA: TGTGCCAGCAGCGAAATAGCGGGAGGCGGGGAGACCCAGTACTTC.

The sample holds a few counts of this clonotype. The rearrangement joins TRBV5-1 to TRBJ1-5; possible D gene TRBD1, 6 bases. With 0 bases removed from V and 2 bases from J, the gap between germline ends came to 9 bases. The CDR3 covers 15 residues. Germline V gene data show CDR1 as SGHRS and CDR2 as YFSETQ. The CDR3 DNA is TGCGCCAGCAGCTTGGCTGCAGGGGGCAATCAGCCCCAGCATTTT. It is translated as CASSLAAGGNQPQHF.

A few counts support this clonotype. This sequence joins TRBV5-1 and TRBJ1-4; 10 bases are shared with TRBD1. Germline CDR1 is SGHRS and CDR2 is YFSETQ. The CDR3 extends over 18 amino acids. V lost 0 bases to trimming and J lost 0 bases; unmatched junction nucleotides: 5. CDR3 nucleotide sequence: TGCGCCAGCAGCTTGGGGACAGGGGGGAGTGCAACTAATGAAAAACTGTTTTTT. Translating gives CASSLGTGGSATNEKLFF. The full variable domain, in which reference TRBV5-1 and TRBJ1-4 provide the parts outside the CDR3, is KAGVTQTPRYLIKTRGQQVTLSCSPISGHRSVSWYQQTPGQGLQFLFEYFSETQRNKGNFPGRFSGRQFSNSRSEMNVSTLELGDSALYLCASSLGTGGSATNEKLFFGSGTQLSVL.

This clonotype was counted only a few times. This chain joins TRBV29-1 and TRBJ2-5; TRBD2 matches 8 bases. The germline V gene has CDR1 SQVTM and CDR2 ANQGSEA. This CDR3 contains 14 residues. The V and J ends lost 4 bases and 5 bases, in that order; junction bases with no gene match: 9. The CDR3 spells CSVAAGGRWETQYF. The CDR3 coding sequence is TGCAGCGTTGCGGCCGGCGGGAGGTGGGAGACCCAGTACTTC.